This is a list of T cell receptor beta chains from one sample in a study of Graves' ophthalmopathy and Graves' hyperthyroidism. MiXCR was run by TCRdb on the multiplex PCR reads, yielding one entry per CDR3 protein. The sample carries about 740,000 distinct CDR3 sequences, roughly 40% recorded once. The sample was peripheral blood. These receptors came from an adult man with Graves' ophthalmopathy. The CDR3 runs from the conserved cysteine through the conserved F or W. The order of the fields is J gene, clone size, D gene, V gene, CDR3 DNA, CDR3 protein. D genes are given only for firm matches. Not all rows give a size; the values are once, few, many and, for expanded clones, a class.

J: TRBJ2-5
size: many
D: TRBD1
V: TRBV10-3
DNA: TGTGCCAGTCGGACAGGGGAAGAGACCCAGTACTTC
CDR3: CASRTGEETQYF

J: TRBJ1-4
size: .
D: TRBD1
V: TRBV2
DNA: TGTGCCAGCAGGCACCGACAGGGGGCGCAGGCAAAACTGTTTTTT
CDR3: CASRHRQGAQAKLFF

J: TRBJ2-7
size: many
D: TRBD1
V: TRBV25-1
DNA: TGTGCCAGCAGTGCCGTCCCCGGGACAGGGACCGACGAGCAGTACTTC
CDR3: CASSAVPGTGTDEQYF

J: TRBJ2-7
size: few
D: TRBD2
V: TRBV5-6
DNA: TGTGCCAGCAGCTTTCTAGCGGGGGGCAGTGAGCAGTACTTC
CDR3: CASSFLAGGSEQYF

J: TRBJ2-7
size: .
D: .
V: TRBV19
DNA: TGTGCCAGTAGTGTAGAACCGCAGGGCTCCTACGAGCAGTACTTC
CDR3: CASSVEPQGSYEQYF

J: TRBJ1-6
size: once
D: .
V: TRBV7-9
DNA: TGTGCCAGCAGCGCTGACAAGAATTCACCCCTCCACTTT
CDR3: CASSADKNSPLHF

J: TRBJ2-5
size: many
D: TRBD1
V: TRBV5-4
DNA: TGTGCCAGCAGCGCGACAGGGGGATCGGAGACCCAGTACTTC
CDR3: CASSATGGSETQYF

J: TRBJ2-5
size: few
D: .
V: TRBV5-1
DNA: TGCGCCAGCAGCTTGACGGTGGTAGAGACCCAGTACTTC
CDR3: CASSLTVVETQYF

J: TRBJ1-1
size: few
D: .
V: TRBV7-8
DNA: TGTGCCAGCAGCTTGTTTACAGGGTACACTGAAGCTTTCTTT
CDR3: CASSLFTGYTEAFF

J: TRBJ1-1
size: .
D: .
V: TRBV29-1
DNA: TGCAGCGTTGGAGGTTCCGTCGCTTTCTTT
CDR3: CSVGGSVAFF

J: TRBJ1-5
size: few
D: .
V: TRBV24-1
DNA: TGTGCCAGCAGATTACAGGGTGGCAATCAGCCCCAGCATTTT
CDR3: CASRLQGGNQPQHF

J: TRBJ1-3
size: once
D: .
V: TRBV29-1
DNA: TGCAGCGTGGGGGCCTCTGGAAACACCATATATTTT
CDR3: CSVGASGNTIYF

J: TRBJ2-7
size: once
D: TRBD2
V: TRBV10-3
DNA: TGTGCCAGCAGTATCAGGGCGAGAGCGGGAGGGGGGGTCTACGAGCAGTACTTC
CDR3: CASSIRARAGGGVYEQYF

J: TRBJ1-5
size: many
D: .
V: TRBV19
DNA: TGTGCCACCCGGCGATACATGGAAATAAATCAGCCCCAGCATTTT
CDR3: CATRRYMEINQPQHF

J: TRBJ1-2
size: .
D: .
V: TRBV4-1
DNA: TGCGCCAGCAGCCAAGAAGGGGGGAGGTACTATGGCTACACCTTC
CDR3: CASSQEGGRYYGYTF

J: TRBJ2-7
size: many
D: .
V: TRBV29-1
DNA: TGCAGCGTTGTGACAGTTTACGAGCAGTACTTC
CDR3: CSVVTVYEQYF

J: TRBJ2-5
size: few
D: TRBD2
V: TRBV5-6
DNA: TGTGCCAGCAGCGGGAGCGGGAACGCACAAGAGACCCAGTACTTC
CDR3: CASSGSGNAQETQYF

J: TRBJ1-2
size: few
D: .
V: TRBV10-3
DNA: TGTGCCAGCAGTGAAATTATGGGGGCAGCTAACTATGGCTACACCTTC
CDR3: CASSEIMGAANYGYTF

J: TRBJ1-4
size: .
D: .
V: TRBV9
DNA: TGTGCCAGCAGCCACCGGACGGGTTCTAATGAAAAACTGTTTTTT
CDR3: CASSHRTGSNEKLFF

J: TRBJ1-4
size: many
D: .
V: TRBV2
DNA: TGTGCCAGCAGTGTCTTCCGGGGCCGACGGAATGAAAAACTGTTTTTT
CDR3: CASSVFRGRRNEKLFF

J: TRBJ2-5
size: few
D: TRBD1
V: TRBV24-1
DNA: TGTGCCACCAGTGACTGGACAGGGGCGAGCGAGACCCAGTACTTC
CDR3: CATSDWTGASETQYF

J: TRBJ2-2
size: once
D: TRBD2
V: TRBV7-9
DNA: TGTGCCAGCAGCGATCCAGCGGGGGCGAACACCGGGAAGCTGTTTTTT
CDR3: CASSDPAGANTGKLFF

J: TRBJ2-2
size: .
D: TRBD2
V: TRBV7-9
DNA: TGTGCCAGCAGCTTTAGCGGGAGCTGGAACACCGGGGAGCTGTTTTTT
CDR3: CASSFSGSWNTGELFF

J: TRBJ2-5
size: .
D: TRBD2
V: TRBV9
DNA: TGTGCCAGCAGCGTAGCTACAAGAGCGGGGGGACAAGAGACCCAGTACTTC
CDR3: CASSVATRAGGQETQYF

J: TRBJ1-1
size: few
D: TRBD1
V: TRBV10-3
DNA: TGTGCCAGCAGTGAACAGGGGGCAGGGACTGAAGCTTTCTTT
CDR3: CASSEQGAGTEAFF

J: TRBJ1-6
size: .
D: .
V: TRBV20-1
DNA: TGCAGTGCTAGCCCCCCCGTGGGTAATTCACCCCTCCACTTT
CDR3: CSASPPVGNSPLHF

J: TRBJ1-4
size: .
D: .
V: TRBV11-2
DNA: TGTGCCAGCAGCTTAGAATGGGGAGACACTAATGAAAAACTGTTTTTT
CDR3: CASSLEWGDTNEKLFF

J: TRBJ2-7
size: .
D: .
V: TRBV12-5
DNA: TGTCCTAGCCCCCCCAAGGGAACGGACGAGCAGTACTTC
CDR3: CPSPPKGTDEQYF

J: TRBJ1-6
size: .
D: .
V: TRBV25-1
DNA: TGTGCCAGCAGCCAAGGGGCGGTCAGGTCGGATTCACCCCTCCACTTT
CDR3: CASSQGAVRSDSPLHF

J: TRBJ1-2
size: few
D: TRBD1
V: TRBV2
DNA: TGTGCCAGCAGGGGACAGTTACTTAACTATGGCTACACCTTC
CDR3: CASRGQLLNYGYTF

J: TRBJ2-6
size: .
D: .
V: TRBV19
DNA: TGTGCCAGTAGTATATTCAGAGGTGGGGCCAACGTCCTGACTTTC
CDR3: CASSIFRGGANVLTF

J: TRBJ1-1
size: many
D: .
V: TRBV10-2
DNA: TGCGCCAGCAGTGAGTCTTCTGTAAACACTGAAGCTTTCTTT
CDR3: CASSESSVNTEAFF

J: TRBJ1-5
size: .
D: .
V: TRBV2
DNA: TGTGCCAGCAGTCGCGGTAGGGGCTCAAGCAATCAGCCCCAGCATTTT
CDR3: CASSRGRGSSNQPQHF

J: TRBJ1-6
size: many
D: .
V: TRBV2
DNA: TGTGCCAGCAGTGTGACTGCATCAACCAATTCACCCCTCCACTTT
CDR3: CASSVTASTNSPLHF

J: TRBJ1-6
size: few
D: TRBD1
V: TRBV19
DNA: TGTGCCAGTAGCAGGGGGAGCAATTCACCCCTCCACTTT
CDR3: CASSRGSNSPLHF

J: TRBJ1-4
size: .
D: .
V: TRBV12-3/TRBV12-4
DNA: TGTGCCAGCAGTCCCCGCAGGGACTCACGGGGGGAAAAACTGTTTTTT
CDR3: CASSPRRDSRGEKLFF

J: TRBJ1-1
size: .
D: .
V: TRBV7-8
DNA: TGTGCCAGCAGCTTACCCGGACGGCCGGTGAACACTGAAGCTTTCTTT
CDR3: CASSLPGRPVNTEAFF

J: TRBJ1-6
size: many
D: TRBD1
V: TRBV5-6
DNA: TGTGCCAGCAGACAGGGACAGGGTATTGATTCACCCCTCCACTTT
CDR3: CASRQGQGIDSPLHF

J: TRBJ1-2
size: .
D: .
V: TRBV2
DNA: TGTGCCAGCAGGTACAATGAGCAGTTCTATGGCTACACCTTC
CDR3: CASRYNEQFYGYTF

J: TRBJ2-1
size: .
D: .
V: TRBV10-3
DNA: TGTGCCATCAGTGTACAAGTATCAGGGGTCAATGAGCAGTTCTTC
CDR3: CAISVQVSGVNEQFF

J: TRBJ1-3
size: few
D: .
V: TRBV9
DNA: TGTGCCAGCAGCTCTAGCCAGGCCTTACTCTCTGGAAACACCATATATTTT
CDR3: CASSSSQALLSGNTIYF

J: TRBJ2-5
size: .
D: TRBD2
V: TRBV9
DNA: TGTGCCAGCAGCGTAGGCGCGGGAGTCCCGTGGGTGACCCAGTACTTC
CDR3: CASSVGAGVPWVTQYF

J: TRBJ2-5
size: .
D: .
V: TRBV6-5
DNA: TGTGCCACCTTAGAAGGGAACCAAGAGACCCAGTACTTC
CDR3: CATLEGNQETQYF

J: TRBJ1-1
size: .
D: .
V: TRBV6-6
DNA: TGTGCCAGCAGTTACAACACCCTTTCTCCTGAAGCTTTCTTT
CDR3: CASSYNTLSPEAFF

J: TRBJ1-5
size: .
D: .
V: TRBV24-1
DNA: TGTGCCACCAGTGACATGGACAAGGGCAATCAGCCCCAGCATTTT
CDR3: CATSDMDKGNQPQHF

J: TRBJ1-1
size: .
D: .
V: TRBV12-3/TRBV12-4
DNA: TGTGCCAGCAGGAATGTTATGAACACTGAAGCTTTCTTT
CDR3: CASRNVMNTEAFF

J: TRBJ1-6
size: .
D: TRBD1
V: TRBV25-1
DNA: TGTGCCAGCAGCTTAGACAGGGGGGACAGATATTCACCCCTCCACTTT
CDR3: CASSLDRGDRYSPLHF

J: TRBJ2-5
size: .
D: .
V: TRBV25-1
DNA: TGTGCCCGAAAATCAGGGAGCGAGACCCAGTACTTC
CDR3: CARKSGSETQYF

J: TRBJ2-7
size: .
D: .
V: TRBV7-9
DNA: TGTGCCAGCAGCCAAGATTCGGTAAGCTCCTACGAGCAGTACTTC
CDR3: CASSQDSVSSYEQYF